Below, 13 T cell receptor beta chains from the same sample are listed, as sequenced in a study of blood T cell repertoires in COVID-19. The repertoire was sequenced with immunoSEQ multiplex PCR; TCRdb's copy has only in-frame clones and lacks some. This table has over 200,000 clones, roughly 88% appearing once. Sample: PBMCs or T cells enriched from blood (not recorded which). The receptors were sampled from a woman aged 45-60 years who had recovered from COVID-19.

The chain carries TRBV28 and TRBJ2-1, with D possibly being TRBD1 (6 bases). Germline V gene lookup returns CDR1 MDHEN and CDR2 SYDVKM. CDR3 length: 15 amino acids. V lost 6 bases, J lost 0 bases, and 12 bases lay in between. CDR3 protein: CASSSQGSSYNEQFF. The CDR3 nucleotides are TGTGCCAGCAGCTCCCAGGGGTCCTCCTACAATGAGCAGTTCTTC.

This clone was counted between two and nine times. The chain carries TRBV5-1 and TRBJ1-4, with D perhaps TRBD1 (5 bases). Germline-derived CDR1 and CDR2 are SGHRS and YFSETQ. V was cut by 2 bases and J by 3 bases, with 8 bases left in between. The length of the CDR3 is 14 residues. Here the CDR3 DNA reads TGCGCCAGCAGCTTCGCAGGGTCTAATGAAAAACTGTTTTTT. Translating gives CASSFAGSNEKLFF.

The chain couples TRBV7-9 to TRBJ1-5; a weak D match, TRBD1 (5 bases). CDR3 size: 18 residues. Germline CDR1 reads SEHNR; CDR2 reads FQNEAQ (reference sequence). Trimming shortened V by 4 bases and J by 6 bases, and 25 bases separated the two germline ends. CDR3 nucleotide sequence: TGTGCCAGCAGCTCCATCGGGGGACCGACAGAAGGAAGTCAGCCCCAGCATTTT. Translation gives CASSSIGGPTEGSQPQHF. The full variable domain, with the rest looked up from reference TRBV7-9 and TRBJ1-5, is DTGVSQNPRHKITKRGQNVTFRCDPISEHNRLYWYRQTLGQGPEFLTYFQNEAQLEKSRLLSDRFSAERPKGSFSTLEIQRTEQGDSAMYLCASSSIGGPTEGSQPQHFGDGTRLSIL.

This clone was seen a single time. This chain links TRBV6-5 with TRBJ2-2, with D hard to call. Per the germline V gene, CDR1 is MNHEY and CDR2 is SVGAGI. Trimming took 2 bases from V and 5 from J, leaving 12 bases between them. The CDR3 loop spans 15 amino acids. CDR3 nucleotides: TGTGCCAGCAGTTACAGGCCAGCGAGGACCGGGGAGCTGTTTTTT. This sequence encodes CASSYRPARTGELFF.

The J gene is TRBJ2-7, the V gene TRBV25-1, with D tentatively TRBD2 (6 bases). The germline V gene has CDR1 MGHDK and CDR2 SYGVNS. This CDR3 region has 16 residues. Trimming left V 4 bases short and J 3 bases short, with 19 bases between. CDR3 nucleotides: TGTGCCAGCAGTGCTTACCCCCTAGCGATGCGCTACGAGCAGTACTTC. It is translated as CASSAYPLAMRYEQYF.

CDR3 sequence (DNA): TGTGCCAGCAGTGAAAGTCAAGGGACAGGAGATGAAAAACTGTTTTTT. Translated: CASSESQGTGDEKLFF. This rearrangement joins TRBV6-1 to TRBJ1-4; 8 bases fit TRBD1. Germline CDR1 and CDR2: MNHNS and SASEGT. The CDR3 covers 16 residues. V dropped 2 bases and J dropped 6; count of bases not matched to a gene: 8.

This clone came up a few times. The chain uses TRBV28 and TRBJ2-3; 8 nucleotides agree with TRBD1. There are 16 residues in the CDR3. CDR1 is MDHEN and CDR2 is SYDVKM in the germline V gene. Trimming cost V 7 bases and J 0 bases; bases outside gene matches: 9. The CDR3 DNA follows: TGTGCCAGCATATATAGGAGGACAGGGAGCACAGATACGCAGTATTTT. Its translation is CASIYRRTGSTDTQYF.

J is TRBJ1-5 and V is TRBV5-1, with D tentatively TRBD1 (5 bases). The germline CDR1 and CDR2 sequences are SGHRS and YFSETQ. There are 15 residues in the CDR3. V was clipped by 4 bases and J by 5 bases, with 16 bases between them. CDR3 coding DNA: TGCGCCAGCAGCCCCGGGACTGAGTGGCATCAGCCCCAGCATTTT. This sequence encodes CASSPGTEWHQPQHF.

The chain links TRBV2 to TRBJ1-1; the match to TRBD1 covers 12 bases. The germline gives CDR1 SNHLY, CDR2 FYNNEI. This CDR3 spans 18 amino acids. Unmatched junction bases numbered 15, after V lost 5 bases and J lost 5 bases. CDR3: CASSLRLGPGQGATEAFF. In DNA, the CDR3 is TGTGCCAGCAGTTTACGATTGGGACCGGGACAGGGGGCTACTGAAGCTTTCTTT. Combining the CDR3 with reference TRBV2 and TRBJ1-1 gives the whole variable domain EPEVTQTPSHQVTQMGQEVILRCVPISNHLYFYWYRQILGQKVEFLVSFYNNEISEKSEIFDDQFSVERPDGSNFTLKIRSTKLEDSAMYFCASSLRLGPGQGATEAFFGQGTRLTVV.

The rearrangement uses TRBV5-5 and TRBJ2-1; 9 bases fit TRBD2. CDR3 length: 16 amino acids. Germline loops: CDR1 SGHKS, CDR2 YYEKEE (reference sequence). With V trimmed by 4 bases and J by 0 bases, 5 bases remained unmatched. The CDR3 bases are TGTGCCAGCAGCCATTTGACTAGCGGCTCCTACAATGAGCAGTTCTTC. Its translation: CASSHLTSGSYNEQFF.

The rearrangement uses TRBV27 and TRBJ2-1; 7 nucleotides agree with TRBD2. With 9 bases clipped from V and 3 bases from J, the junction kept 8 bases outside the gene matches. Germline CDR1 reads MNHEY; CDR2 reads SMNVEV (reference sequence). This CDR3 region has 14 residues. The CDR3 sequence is CASIRAGLYNEQFF. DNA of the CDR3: TGTGCCAGTATTCGAGCGGGGCTCTACAATGAGCAGTTCTTC.

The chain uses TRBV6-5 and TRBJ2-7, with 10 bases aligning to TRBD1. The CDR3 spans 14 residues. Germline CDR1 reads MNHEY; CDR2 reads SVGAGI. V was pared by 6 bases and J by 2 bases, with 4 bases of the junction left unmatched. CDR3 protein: CASSHGQGAYEQYF. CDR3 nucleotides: TGTGCCAGCAGCCACGGACAGGGGGCCTACGAGCAGTACTTC.

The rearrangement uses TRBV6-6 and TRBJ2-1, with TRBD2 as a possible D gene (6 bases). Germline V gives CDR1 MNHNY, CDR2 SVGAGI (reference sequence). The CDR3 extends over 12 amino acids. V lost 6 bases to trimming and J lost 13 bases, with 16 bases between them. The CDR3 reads CASSYTGDSQFF. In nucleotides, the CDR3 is TGTGCCAGCAGCTATACGGGAGATAGCCAGTTCTTC.